The entry below gives a single T cell receptor beta chain sequence along with its context. Time point here: pre-treatment baseline. Sampling occurred pretreatment (T0) and at week 3 (W3), after cycle one of checkpoint blockade. The data were obtained in a study of blood T cell dynamics during melanoma immunotherapy. This table comes from immunoSEQ multiplex PCR, and its TCRdb copy is limited to in-frame clones, with some not included. The profile shows some 25,000 clones, around 88% of them singletons. V shed 2 bases and J shed 7 bases, with 7 bases lying between them. The length of the CDR3 is 11 residues. CDR1 is SGHRS and CDR2 is YFSETQ in the germline V gene.

Sample: blood, taken from a patient treated with checkpoint blockade. The J gene is TRBJ2-7, the V gene TRBV5-1; no firm D call. The TCR sequence derives from a human donor with melanoma. Here the CDR3 reads CASSLNGEQYF. CDR3 in DNA: TGCGCCAGCAGCTTAAATGGAGAGCAGTACTTC.